These T cell receptor beta chains were read from a single sample in a study of T cell responses to AZD1222 COVID-19 vaccine. Data came from immunoSEQ multiplex PCR; TCRdb stores just in-frame clones and leaves some out. The table has over 150,000 clones, just over 90% seen once. The sequencing here drew on peripheral blood, taken on day 0 of AZD1222 vaccination. The receptors originated from an adult in good health. The CDR3 runs from the conserved cysteine through the conserved F or W. D genes are given only for firm matches. Part of the rows lack a size; the others show once, few, many or a class for expanded clones.

v_call: TRBV11-2
clone_size: -
d_call: TRBD1
j_call: TRBJ1-5
cdr3_nt: TGTGCCAGCAGCCGACAGGGAGACAATCAGCCCCAGCATTTT
cdr3_aa: CASSRQGDNQPQHF

v_call: TRBV12-3/TRBV12-4
clone_size: -
d_call: -
j_call: TRBJ1-5
cdr3_nt: TGTGCCAGCAGTTTAGGGGAATTCCGACAGCATTTT
cdr3_aa: CASSLGEFRQHF

v_call: TRBV19
clone_size: -
d_call: -
j_call: TRBJ1-4
cdr3_nt: TGTGCCAGTAGTATAGACGGGAGAGAAAAACTGTTTTTT
cdr3_aa: CASSIDGREKLFF

v_call: TRBV6-5
clone_size: -
d_call: -
j_call: TRBJ1-1
cdr3_nt: TGTGCCAGCAGTTACCTGGGGGGGGGCAACACTGAAGCTTTCTTT
cdr3_aa: CASSYLGGGNTEAFF

v_call: TRBV10-3
clone_size: -
d_call: TRBD1
j_call: TRBJ2-7
cdr3_nt: TGTGCCATCAGCCCGGGACAGGTATACGAGCAGTACTTC
cdr3_aa: CAISPGQVYEQYF

v_call: TRBV4-2
clone_size: -
d_call: -
j_call: TRBJ1-3
cdr3_nt: TGTGCCAGCAGCCAAGAGGGGCGGACTGGAAACACCATATATTTT
cdr3_aa: CASSQEGRTGNTIYF

v_call: TRBV6-1
clone_size: -
d_call: -
j_call: TRBJ1-1
cdr3_nt: TGTGCCAGCAGTGAACCAGGGTTAGGGGCTTTCTTT
cdr3_aa: CASSEPGLGAFF

v_call: TRBV15
clone_size: few
d_call: TRBD1
j_call: TRBJ1-5
cdr3_nt: TGTGCCACCAGCAGAAAACAGGGGGCAGGTCAGCCCCAGCATTTT
cdr3_aa: CATSRKQGAGQPQHF

v_call: TRBV18
clone_size: -
d_call: -
j_call: TRBJ1-4
cdr3_nt: TGTGCCAGCTCAACCGGGGGGCCGAATAATGAAAAACTGTTTTTT
cdr3_aa: CASSTGGPNNEKLFF

v_call: TRBV6-5
clone_size: -
d_call: -
j_call: TRBJ1-5
cdr3_nt: TGTGCCAGCAGTTACAGGGGGGGGAGCAATCAGCCCCAGCATTTT
cdr3_aa: CASSYRGGSNQPQHF

v_call: TRBV11-2
clone_size: -
d_call: -
j_call: TRBJ1-1
cdr3_nt: TGTGCCAGCACCCGACCGTTAGCAAACACTGAAGCTTTCTTT
cdr3_aa: CASTRPLANTEAFF

v_call: TRBV6-2/TRBV6-3
clone_size: once
d_call: -
j_call: TRBJ1-1
cdr3_nt: TGTGCCAGCAGTTACTCGACAGCCCGGCAGGACACTGAAGCTTTCTTT
cdr3_aa: CASSYSTARQDTEAFF

v_call: TRBV21-1
clone_size: -
d_call: -
j_call: TRBJ2-7
cdr3_nt: TGTGCCAGCAGCCCCGGACAGGAGGCCTACGAGCAGTACTTC
cdr3_aa: CASSPGQEAYEQYF

v_call: TRBV7-9
clone_size: once
d_call: -
j_call: TRBJ2-4
cdr3_nt: TGTGCCAGCAGCCCTAACTCCAAAAACATTCAGTACTTC
cdr3_aa: CASSPNSKNIQYF

v_call: TRBV7-8
clone_size: -
d_call: -
j_call: TRBJ1-2
cdr3_nt: TGTGCCAGCAGCCTTAAACAGGGTAGTAGCGGCTACACCTTC
cdr3_aa: CASSLKQGSSGYTF

v_call: TRBV6-6
clone_size: -
d_call: -
j_call: TRBJ1-3
cdr3_nt: TGTGCCAGCAGCAACGTCCGGGGCCTCTCTGGAAACACCATATATTTT
cdr3_aa: CASSNVRGLSGNTIYF

v_call: TRBV9
clone_size: -
d_call: TRBD1
j_call: TRBJ1-6
cdr3_nt: TGTGCCAGCAGCGTTTCAGGGGGTAATTCACCCCTCCACTTT
cdr3_aa: CASSVSGGNSPLHF

v_call: TRBV3-1/TRBV3-2
clone_size: -
d_call: -
j_call: TRBJ1-2
cdr3_nt: TGTGCCAGCAGCCGACGACAGTCTAACTATGGCTACACCTTC
cdr3_aa: CASSRRQSNYGYTF

v_call: TRBV6-5
clone_size: -
d_call: -
j_call: TRBJ1-1
cdr3_nt: TGTGCCAGCAGTTACCGGGGGGTGGGAAAGAACACTGAAGCTTTCTTT
cdr3_aa: CASSYRGVGKNTEAFF

v_call: TRBV7-2
clone_size: once
d_call: -
j_call: TRBJ1-1
cdr3_nt: TGTGCCAGCAGCTTTCGTTGGAGGGGAGCTGAAGCTTTCTTT
cdr3_aa: CASSFRWRGAEAFF

v_call: TRBV14
clone_size: -
d_call: TRBD2
j_call: TRBJ2-1
cdr3_nt: TGTGCCAGCAGCGTTTTCTTGACTAGCGGAGGGTACAATGAGCAGTTCTTC
cdr3_aa: CASSVFLTSGGYNEQFF

v_call: TRBV12-3/TRBV12-4
clone_size: -
d_call: -
j_call: TRBJ1-2
cdr3_nt: TGTGCCAGCAGTTTAATCGACAACTATGGCTACACCTTC
cdr3_aa: CASSLIDNYGYTF

v_call: TRBV18
clone_size: -
d_call: -
j_call: TRBJ2-2
cdr3_nt: TGTGCCAGCTCACCACCTTCGAACACCGGGGAGCTGTTTTTT
cdr3_aa: CASSPPSNTGELFF

v_call: TRBV4-3
clone_size: -
d_call: -
j_call: TRBJ1-3
cdr3_nt: TGCGCCAGCAGCCCGGGGGAGACCCAGGGAAACACCATATATTTT
cdr3_aa: CASSPGETQGNTIYF

v_call: TRBV4-2
clone_size: once
d_call: -
j_call: TRBJ2-7
cdr3_nt: TGTGCCAGCAGCCAAGACCCGGGAGAACCCTCCTACGAGCAGTACTTC
cdr3_aa: CASSQDPGEPSYEQYF

v_call: TRBV7-3
clone_size: -
d_call: TRBD1
j_call: TRBJ2-2
cdr3_nt: TGTGCCAGCAGCCCAAAGCCAGGGGGCCCCGGGGAGCTGTTTTTT
cdr3_aa: CASSPKPGGPGELFF

v_call: TRBV7-9
clone_size: -
d_call: TRBD1
j_call: TRBJ1-2
cdr3_nt: TGTGCCAGCAGCCCCGGACAGGATAGCTATGGCTACACCTTC
cdr3_aa: CASSPGQDSYGYTF

v_call: TRBV14
clone_size: -
d_call: -
j_call: TRBJ1-2
cdr3_nt: TGTGCCAGCAGGGGAAGTGGGGGCTATGGCTACACCTTC
cdr3_aa: CASRGSGGYGYTF

v_call: TRBV2
clone_size: -
d_call: TRBD2
j_call: TRBJ2-1
cdr3_nt: TGTGCCAGCAGTCGGGGACTAGCGGGGGGCAACAATGAGCAGTTCTTC
cdr3_aa: CASSRGLAGGNNEQFF

v_call: TRBV6-5
clone_size: -
d_call: -
j_call: TRBJ2-1
cdr3_nt: TGTGCCAGTATATCTGCTGGGCCTGACAATGAGCAGTTCTTC
cdr3_aa: CASISAGPDNEQFF

v_call: TRBV13
clone_size: -
d_call: -
j_call: TRBJ1-2
cdr3_nt: TGTGCCAGCACGGGGGGAAATACTAACTATGGCTACACCTTC
cdr3_aa: CASTGGNTNYGYTF

v_call: TRBV4-1
clone_size: -
d_call: -
j_call: TRBJ2-7
cdr3_nt: TGCGCCAGCAGCCAAGTTGGTTCGGAGCAGTACTTC
cdr3_aa: CASSQVGSEQYF

v_call: TRBV9
clone_size: -
d_call: -
j_call: TRBJ1-6
cdr3_nt: TGTGCCAGCAGCGTGCGGAGCTCCTATAATTCACCCCTCCACTTT
cdr3_aa: CASSVRSSYNSPLHF

v_call: TRBV19
clone_size: -
d_call: -
j_call: TRBJ2-1
cdr3_nt: TGTGCCAGTAGCAACAATGAGCAGTTCTTC
cdr3_aa: CASSNNEQFF

v_call: TRBV2
clone_size: -
d_call: -
j_call: TRBJ1-1
cdr3_nt: TGTGCCAGCAACGGGAGAGGAGGGGGGACTGAAGCTTTCTTT
cdr3_aa: CASNGRGGGTEAFF

v_call: TRBV4-3
clone_size: -
d_call: -
j_call: TRBJ1-1
cdr3_nt: TGCGCCAGCAGCCAAGATTTAAGCGCTGAAGCTTTCTTT
cdr3_aa: CASSQDLSAEAFF

v_call: TRBV7-2
clone_size: -
d_call: -
j_call: TRBJ1-4
cdr3_nt: TGTGCCAGCAGCTTAGCGGGTGACCTAGAAAAACTGTTTTTT
cdr3_aa: CASSLAGDLEKLFF

v_call: TRBV6-4
clone_size: -
d_call: -
j_call: TRBJ1-5
cdr3_nt: TGTGCCAGCAGTGACTCAAGGAGCAATCAGCCCCAGCATTTT
cdr3_aa: CASSDSRSNQPQHF

v_call: TRBV7-8
clone_size: -
d_call: -
j_call: TRBJ2-7
cdr3_nt: TGTGCCAGCAGCTTAGATGTCTATGGCCACTACGAGCAGTACTTC
cdr3_aa: CASSLDVYGHYEQYF

v_call: TRBV25-1
clone_size: -
d_call: -
j_call: TRBJ2-7
cdr3_nt: TGTGCCAGCAGTGAATTCGGGGGACACGAGCAGTACTTC
cdr3_aa: CASSEFGGHEQYF

v_call: TRBV6-4
clone_size: -
d_call: -
j_call: TRBJ2-3
cdr3_nt: TGTGCCAGCAGTGACTCTACTGTGGGCGCAGATACGCAGTATTTT
cdr3_aa: CASSDSTVGADTQYF

v_call: TRBV21-1
clone_size: -
d_call: -
j_call: TRBJ1-4
cdr3_nt: TGTGCCAGCAGCAGAGATAACAAGGGGATTAATGAAAAACTGTTTTTT
cdr3_aa: CASSRDNKGINEKLFF

v_call: TRBV10-3
clone_size: -
d_call: -
j_call: TRBJ1-1
cdr3_nt: TGTGCCATCACCCGGGACGCCAACACTGAAGCTTTCTTT
cdr3_aa: CAITRDANTEAFF

v_call: TRBV15
clone_size: few
d_call: -
j_call: TRBJ1-4
cdr3_nt: TGTGCCACCAGCAGAGATTCTTCTGGGGGCTGGGAAAAACTGTTTTTT
cdr3_aa: CATSRDSSGGWEKLFF

v_call: TRBV3-1/TRBV3-2
clone_size: -
d_call: -
j_call: TRBJ2-7
cdr3_nt: TGTGCCAGCAGCCAGGGGGTTAGCTACGAGCAGTACTTC
cdr3_aa: CASSQGVSYEQYF

v_call: TRBV19
clone_size: -
d_call: -
j_call: TRBJ2-2
cdr3_nt: TGTGCCAGCCTACGGACCCGGGAAGGCGGGGAGCTGTTTTTT
cdr3_aa: CASLRTREGGELFF

v_call: TRBV7-9
clone_size: -
d_call: TRBD2
j_call: TRBJ2-7
cdr3_nt: TGTGCCAGCAGCAGCGGGGGGTCCTACGAGCAGTACTTC
cdr3_aa: CASSSGGSYEQYF

v_call: TRBV5-8
clone_size: -
d_call: TRBD1
j_call: TRBJ1-2
cdr3_nt: TGTGCCAGCACCCTCGGACGACAGGGGATCGGCTACACCTTC
cdr3_aa: CASTLGRQGIGYTF

v_call: TRBV5-4
clone_size: once
d_call: -
j_call: TRBJ2-1
cdr3_nt: TGTGCCAGCAGCTCCTCACTGTACAATGAGCAGTTCTTC
cdr3_aa: CASSSSLYNEQFF

v_call: TRBV3-1/TRBV3-2
clone_size: -
d_call: -
j_call: TRBJ1-6
cdr3_nt: TGTGCCAGCAGCCCTAGTAGCGGGGCCGGCAGATCACCCCTCCACTTT
cdr3_aa: CASSPSSGAGRSPLHF

v_call: TRBV29-1
clone_size: -
d_call: -
j_call: TRBJ1-6
cdr3_nt: TGCAGCGTCTGGGACGGCCATAATTCACCCCTCCACTTT
cdr3_aa: CSVWDGHNSPLHF

v_call: TRBV5-4
clone_size: -
d_call: -
j_call: TRBJ2-7
cdr3_nt: TGTGCCAGCAGCTTGGAATACGAGCAGTACTTC
cdr3_aa: CASSLEYEQYF

v_call: TRBV5-6
clone_size: few
d_call: -
j_call: TRBJ1-2
cdr3_nt: TGTGCCAGCAGCTGGGGAGGGGACGGCTACACCTTC
cdr3_aa: CASSWGGDGYTF

v_call: TRBV9
clone_size: -
d_call: -
j_call: TRBJ2-3
cdr3_nt: TGTGCCAGCAGCCAGGGGGGGGCCCTAGATACGCAGTATTTT
cdr3_aa: CASSQGGALDTQYF

v_call: TRBV7-3
clone_size: -
d_call: -
j_call: TRBJ1-1
cdr3_nt: TGTGCCAGCAGCTTAACCTCTTCAGTAAACACTGAAGCTTTCTTT
cdr3_aa: CASSLTSSVNTEAFF